This T cell receptor (beta chain) was documented in a study of monozygotic twins with inflammatory bowel disease. Study findings and constraints: Different T cell subtypes could not be distinguished. Especially with disease activity, IBD patients had fewer clonotypes in common with others than healthy twins did. The study found lower TCRbeta diversity (inverse Simpson) in IBD patients than in healthy co-twins.

Germline lookup yields CDR1 MNHEY and CDR2 SVGEGT. The CDR3 covers 18 residues. No DNA is given; TCRdb re-called the 5' RACE reads and lists each CDR3 protein once. The listing records around 140,000 distinct CDR3 sequences. Details on this clonotype: Its target is not known.

Donors each gave approximately 2.5 ml of blood. This chain uses TRBV6-2 or TRBV6-3 with TRBJ2-1; TCRdb's assignment of TRBD2 cannot be checked, as there is no DNA. Sequenced: blood. This receptor was identified in a human donor with ulcerative colitis or Crohn's disease, or a healthy co-twin of an affected twin (not recorded which). CDR3 residues: CASSWSSLAGGPLDEQFF.